The source of this T cell receptor beta chain is a study of memory CD8 T cells in hepatitis C reinfection. Across the whole study: Chronic HCV followed reinfection in a couple of donors who cleared primary infection.

The time point denotes: pre-reinfection, 55 to 20 weeks before reinfection detection. No in vitro expansion preceded TCR sequencing of the sorted cells. V shed 3 bases and J 2 bases; nucleotides not matched to a gene: 1. The V gene's germline CDR1 is MNHEY and CDR2 SMNVEV (reference sequence). This CDR3 contains 14 residues. Generated by immunoSEQ multiplex PCR, the TCRdb table keeps only in-frame clones and is missing some. In the table there are tens of thousands of clones, around nine tenths of which are singletons. Sequenced input: naive CD8+ T cells sorted from blood. The sequence came from a man between 18 and 35 years old with hepatitis C virus infection. This rearrangement joins TRBV27 to TRBJ2-7; 10 nucleotides align to TRBD1. The CDR3 spells CASSLTGGPYEQYF. The CDR3 DNA reads as TGTGCCAGCAGTTTGACAGGGGGCCCCTACGAGCAGTACTTC.